These 20 T cell receptor beta chains came from one sample sequenced in a study of T cell responses to AZD1222 COVID-19 vaccine. Method: immunoSEQ multiplex PCR; TCRdb's copy keeps in-frame clones and lacks some. The data contain fewer than 110,000 clones, about 89% of them seen just once; the ten biggest clones take up 5.5% to 7%. Sequencing used peripheral blood, obtained 28 days after the second AZD1222 dose. Receptors originate from an adult who received the AZD1222 COVID-19 vaccine.

The genes are TRBV6-1 and TRBJ1-5, with TRBD1 identical over 8 bases. The CDR3 is made up of 18 amino acids. Unmatched junction bases numbered 12, after V lost 0 bases and J lost 5 bases. Germline lookup yields CDR1 MNHNS and CDR2 SASEGT. As DNA, the CDR3 is TGTGCCAGCAGTGAAGCCCTAGAGGGCAGGGGGCGTTATCAGCCCCAGCATTTT. Translating gives CASSEALEGRGRYQPQHF.

This sequence joins TRBV12-3 or TRBV12-4 and TRBJ2-5; D may be TRBD1 (5 bases). The length of the CDR3 is 13 residues. V lost 6 bases, J lost 2 bases, and 10 bases lay in between. The CDR3 sequence is CASRDSRQETQYF. For the CDR3, the DNA is TGTGCCAGCAGAGACAGTAGACAAGAGACCCAGTACTTC.

The chain couples TRBV25-1 to TRBJ1-4; possibly TRBD1 for D (5 bases). Germline V gives CDR1 MGHDK, CDR2 SYGVNS. CDR3 length: 13 residues. V shed 7 bases and J shed 8 bases, with 14 bases lying between them. In DNA form, the CDR3 reads TGTGCCAGCACCCCAGGGCGAGGAGAAAAACTGTTTTTT. It specifies CASTPGRGEKLFF.

The gene calls are TRBV19 and TRBJ2-2; 10 bases fit TRBD2. From germline, CDR1 is LNHDA and CDR2 SQIVND (reference sequence). The CDR3 length is 18 residues. The ends lost 7 bases at V and 5 bases at J; junction bases unmatched: 16. DNA of the CDR3: TGTGCCAGTACCTCCGCTCCAAAGCGGGAGGGCCGGACCGGGGAGCTGTTTTTT. Translating gives CASTSAPKREGRTGELFF.

Comments on this clone: Germline and junction disagree at one end, which may indicate a read error. This rearrangement joins TRBV5-1 to TRBJ1-2, with 7 bases that match TRBD1. Germline CDR1 and CDR2: SGHRS and YFSETQ. The CDR3 is 14 residues long. This CDR3 reads CASSLSGGQPHHDF. The CDR3 bases are TGCGCCAGCAGCTTGTCTGGGGGACAGCCTCATCATGATTTC.

The chain links TRBV4-3 to TRBJ2-2, with 12 nucleotides matching TRBD2. Germline V lookup: CDR1 LGHNA, CDR2 YSLEER. The CDR3 covers 17 residues. Trimming removed 3 bases from V and 6 bases from J; junction bases left unmatched: 8. CDR3 in amino acids: CASSQERLAGVAGELFF. Written as DNA, the CDR3 is TGCGCCAGCAGCCAGGAGAGACTAGCGGGAGTCGCCGGGGAGCTGTTTTTT.

This chain uses TRBV9 with TRBJ2-2, with TRBD1 matching 7 bases. The junction had 3 bases not matched to a gene; V was cut back by 5 bases and J by 2 bases. Germline V gene lookup returns CDR1 SGDLS and CDR2 YYNGEE. The CDR3 spans 14 residues. The CDR3 reads CASSRQGNTGELFF. The CDR3 bases are TGTGCCAGCAGTAGACAGGGAAACACCGGGGAGCTGTTTTTT. The full variable domain, completed using reference TRBV9 and TRBJ2-2, is DSGVTQTPKHLITATGQRVTLRCSPRSGDLSVYWYQQSLDQGLQFLIQYYNGEERAKGNILERFSAQQFPDLHSELNLSSLELGDSALYFCASSRQGNTGELFFGEGSRLTVL.

The J gene is TRBJ1-4, the V gene TRBV30; possible D gene TRBD1, 5 bases. The CDR3 length is 16 residues. CDR1 and CDR2 (germline): GTSNPN, SVGIG (reference sequence). Trimming shortened V by 3 bases and J by 3 bases, and 17 bases separated the two germline ends. CDR3 protein: CAWSRDVRVPNEKLFF. CDR3 nucleotides: TGTGCCTGGAGCAGGGACGTGAGAGTTCCTAATGAAAAACTGTTTTTT.

V usage is TRBV28 and J usage is TRBJ2-2; D could derive from TRBD1 or TRBD2 (6 bases each). Trimming pared 8 bases from V and 7 bases from J, leaving 11 bases between. CDR1 and CDR2 from the germline V gene are MDHEN and SYDVKM. This CDR3 has 12 residues. The CDR3 here is CASSGAGGELFF. Here the CDR3 DNA reads TGTGCCAGCTCGGGGGCCGGCGGGGAGCTGTTTTTT.

The table lists this clone with a few counts. The chain joins TRBV5-4 to TRBJ2-7; unclear D gene. CDR3 length: 13 residues. V lost 7 bases, J lost 5 bases, and 16 bases lay in between. Germline V lookup: CDR1 SGHNT, CDR2 YYREEE (reference sequence). Written as DNA, the CDR3 is TGTGCCAGCCGCGTTGGAATGGTGGACGAGCAGTACTTC. Encoded protein: CASRVGMVDEQYF.

This chain connects TRBV7-9 to TRBJ2-2; TRBD1 matches at 8 bases. J lost 2 bases, V lost 0 bases, and 2 bases had no gene match. The germline V gene encodes CDR1 SEHNR and CDR2 FQNEAQ (reference sequence). The CDR3 has 16 residues. The CDR3: CASSLAGTGNTGELFF. The CDR3 coding sequence is TGTGCCAGCAGCTTAGCAGGGACAGGAAACACCGGGGAGCTGTTTTTT.

The chain employs TRBV9 and TRBJ2-1, with D possibly matching TRBD2 (6 bases). Germline V lookup: CDR1 SGDLS, CDR2 YYNGEE. This CDR3 region has 15 residues. The V gene lost 6 bases and the J gene lost 4 bases, with 17 bases spanning the gap. CDR3: CASNEEDYPYNEQFF. In DNA, the CDR3 is TGTGCCAGCAACGAAGAGGACTATCCTTACAATGAGCAGTTCTTC.

The chain uses TRBV5-4 and TRBJ2-7; D possibly corresponds to TRBD2 (5 bases). The V and J ends lost 6 bases and 5 bases respectively, with 9 bases between them. CDR3 size: 11 residues. Germline-derived CDR1 and CDR2 are SGHNT and YYREEE (reference sequence). CDR3 loop: CASNRGDEQYF. CDR3 nucleotide sequence: TGTGCCAGCAACCGGGGAGACGAGCAGTACTTC.

V and J are TRBV6-5 and TRBJ1-2, with 7 bases fitting TRBD1. This CDR3 is 13 amino acids long. Losses at the gene ends were 5 bases for V and 9 bases for J; bases not matched to a gene: 9. Germline loops: CDR1 MNHEY, CDR2 SVGAGI. Here the CDR3 DNA reads TGTGCCAGCAGTCGACAGGGAAGGGGGAGCTACACCTTC. Translated: CASSRQGRGSYTF.

This clone was seen a single time. The V call is TRBV9, the J call TRBJ1-2; D is perhaps TRBD1 (5 bases). Germline values: CDR1 SGDLS, CDR2 YYNGEE. The ends were cut back, 0 bases at V and 3 bases at J, with 9 bases in the middle. CDR3 length: 14 amino acids. The CDR3 region has the DNA TGTGCCAGCAGCGTAGTTTGGGACGACTATGGCTACACCTTC. Amino acid sequence: CASSVVWDDYGYTF. Full variable domain (outside the CDR3, taken from reference TRBV9 and TRBJ1-2): DSGVTQTPKHLITATGQRVTLRCSPRSGDLSVYWYQQSLDQGLQFLIQYYNGEERAKGNILERFSAQQFPDLHSELNLSSLELGDSALYFCASSVVWDDYGYTFGSGTRLTVV.

The chain joins TRBV27 to TRBJ1-5; 7 nucleotides agree with TRBD1. This CDR3 has 15 amino acids. CDR1 MNHEY and CDR2 SMNVEV come from the germline V gene (reference sequence). V shed 2 bases and J 11 bases; nucleotides not matched to a gene: 12. This chain's CDR3 is CASSLKGQGGLAQHF. The CDR3 nucleotides read TGTGCCAGCAGTTTAAAGGGGCAGGGGGGTTTGGCCCAGCATTTT.

The chain carries TRBV7-9 and TRBJ2-3, with 11 bases identical to TRBD2. Germline lookup yields CDR1 SEHNR and CDR2 FQNEAQ (reference sequence). Losses at the gene ends were 5 bases for V and 0 bases for J; bases not matched to a gene: 4. CDR3 size: 16 residues. The CDR3 DNA follows: TGTGCCAGCAGCCCCTGGACTAGCGGGAGCACAGATACGCAGTATTTT. The encoded protein is CASSPWTSGSTDTQYF.

The V gene is TRBV10-3, the J gene TRBJ1-2; 9 positions match TRBD1. Germline V gives CDR1 ENHRY, CDR2 SYGVKD. V lost 4 bases to trimming and J lost 7 bases; unmatched junction nucleotides: 7. The CDR3 covers 14 residues. The CDR3 DNA reads as TGTGCCATCAGTGGCGGGACAGGGTTGGCTGGCTACACCTTC. This codes for CAISGGTGLAGYTF.

This chain connects TRBV6-2 or TRBV6-3 to TRBJ2-5; D is possibly TRBD1 or TRBD2 (5 bases each). The CDR3 length is 14 residues. Deletions cut 6 bases from V and 3 bases from J, with 14 bases between. Germline CDR1 and CDR2: MNHEY and SVGEGT. CDR3 DNA: TGTGCCAGCAGCCCCGGGACCGCAAAAGAGACCCAGTACTTC. Amino acids: CASSPGTAKETQYF.

A single count supports this clone. The rearrangement uses TRBV4-1 and TRBJ2-7, with a tentative D call TRBD2 (7 bases). Trimming pared 0 bases from V and 6 bases from J, leaving 21 bases between. CDR1 and CDR2 (germline): MGHRA, YSYEKL. The CDR3 extends over 17 amino acids. The CDR3 DNA sequence: TGCGCCAGCAGCCAAGATGGGGCACGGGGGGCAAAGGGCGAGCAGTACTTC. The encoded protein is CASSQDGARGAKGEQYF.